This T cell receptor beta chain appears in the sequencing data of a study of cytomegalovirus exposure and HLA in healthy donors. PCR involved 60 Vbeta and 13 Jbeta primers. TCRdb keeps only in-frame clones here, not all; method: immunoSEQ multiplex PCR. The data show about 150,000 clones, 80% to 85% seen once. This clone showed up just a few times. The sequenced sample consisted of PBMCs. The sequence was obtained from a male donor in good health and CMV-seronegative.

The CDR3 sequence: CATRPGGGANVLTF. CDR3 DNA sequence: TGTGCCACCAGACCAGGGGGTGGGGCCAACGTCCTGACTTTC. The V and J genes are TRBV7-3 and TRBJ2-6, with TRBD1 matching 7 bases. The V segment lost 10 bases and the J segment 3 bases; nucleotides outside the gene matches: 6. The CDR3 has 14 residues. Germline V gives CDR1 SGHTA, CDR2 FQGTGA.